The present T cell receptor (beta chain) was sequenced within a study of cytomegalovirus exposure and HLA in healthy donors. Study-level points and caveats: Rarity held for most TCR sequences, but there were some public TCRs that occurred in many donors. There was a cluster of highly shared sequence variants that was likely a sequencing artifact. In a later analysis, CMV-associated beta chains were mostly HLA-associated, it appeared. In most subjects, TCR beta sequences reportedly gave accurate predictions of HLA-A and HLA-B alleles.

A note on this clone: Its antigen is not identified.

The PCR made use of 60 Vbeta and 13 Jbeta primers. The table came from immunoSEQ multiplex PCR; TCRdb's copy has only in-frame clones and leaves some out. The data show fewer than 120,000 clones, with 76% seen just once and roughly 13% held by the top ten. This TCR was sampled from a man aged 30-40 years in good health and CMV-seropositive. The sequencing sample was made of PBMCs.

CDR3 loop: CASSLREHQETQYF. DNA of the CDR3: TGTGCCAGCAGTTTAAGGGAGCACCAAGAGACCCAGTACTTC. V gene TRBV28 combines with J gene TRBJ2-5, with D tentatively TRBD2 (5 bases). Trimming removed 2 bases at V and 0 bases at J, with 7 bases between. Germline V gene lookup returns CDR1 MDHEN and CDR2 SYDVKM. The CDR3 runs to 14 residues.